The 11 T cell receptor beta chains listed next were all sequenced from one sample in a study of early T cells in non-severe SARS-CoV-2 infection (dated by TCRdb to about 2021). The library was generated by 5' RACE. The instrument given in TCRdb is NextSeq 500. The public reads were reanalyzed by TCRdb: fastp trimming at Q25, MiXCR alignment, in-frame beta chains only. Rows matching on CDR3 protein sequence are summarized as one entry with the most common DNA and genes. This sample gives fewer than 85,000 distinct CDR3 sequences in total; approximately 11% of them show up just once. About 12% of the sample is in the top ten clones. Sequencing used whole blood, obtained at baseline. These receptors were collected from an adult who was a healthcare worker with PCR-confirmed SARS-CoV-2 infection or an uninfected control (not recorded which).

This clonotype was counted at least ten times. This chain connects TRBV5-8 to TRBJ1-6, with TRBD1 matching over 10 bases. The CDR3 is made up of 15 amino acids. Per germline, CDR1 SGHTS and CDR2 YDEGEE. V was pared by 0 bases and J by 8 bases, with 2 bases of the junction left unmatched. CDR3 region: CASSLGDRGHSPLHF. The CDR3, as DNA: TGTGCCAGCAGCTTGGGGGACAGGGGACATTCACCCCTCCACTTT. The whole variable domain, filled in from reference TRBV5-8 and TRBJ1-6, reads EAGVTQSPTHLIKTRGQQATLRCSPISGHTSVYWYQQALGLGLQFLLWYDEGEERNRGNFPPRFSGRQFPNYSSELNVNALELEDSALYLCASSLGDRGHSPLHFGNGTRLTVT.

The sample holds many counts of this clonotype. This chain joins TRBV9 and TRBJ1-1; D is ambiguous. The V end was cut by 0 bases, the J end by 0 bases, with 15 bases between. This CDR3 comprises 17 residues. Germline V CDR1 and CDR2: SGDLS, YYNGEE. The CDR3 nucleotides read TGTGCCAGCAGCGTAGACCCTCTCTGGGCCATGAACACTGAAGCTTTCTTT. Its protein product is CASSVDPLWAMNTEAFF.

The chain carries TRBV20-1 and TRBJ2-2, with D hard to call. The CDR3 totals 15 residues. Between the trimmed V and J ends, which lost 2 bases and 3 bases, there was a span of 13 bases. Looked up from germline, CDR1 is DFQATT and CDR2 is SNEGSKA (reference sequence). The CDR3 nucleotides are TGCAGTGCTAGAATGTGGGGTATGGACACCGGGGAGCTGTTTTTT. It encodes CSARMWGMDTGELFF.

This clonotype has a handful of counts. J is TRBJ1-2 and V is TRBV6-5; D is unresolved. CDR1 and CDR2 (germline): MNHEY, SVGAGI. The CDR3 contains 11 residues. V was trimmed by 8 bases and J by 3 bases, leaving 7 bases between them. The CDR3 nucleotides read TGTGCCAGCGGGCCCGACTATGGCTACACCTTC. Its translation: CASGPDYGYTF.

The rearrangement uses TRBV29-1 and TRBJ2-6; TRBD1 might be the D (6 bases). Germline assignment: CDR1 SQVTM and CDR2 ANQGSEA. The CDR3 length is 12 residues. The CDR3: CSAGAGANVLTF. The CDR3 DNA reads TGCAGTGCAGGGGCTGGGGCCAACGTCCTGACTTTC.

This clonotype was seen many times. The chain uses TRBV5-4 and TRBJ1-2, with 8 bases aligning to TRBD1. The ends lost 6 bases at V and 8 bases at J; junction bases unmatched: 9. The CDR3 is 13 residues long. Germline V gene data show CDR1 as SGHNT and CDR2 as YYREEE (reference sequence). The DNA of the CDR3 is TGTGCCAGCACCTGGACAGGGTCCGGCGGCTACACCTTC. This codes for CASTWTGSGGYTF.

The sample holds a few counts of this clonotype. The chain couples TRBV6-1 to TRBJ1-2, with a weak D call TRBD1 (5 bases). Trimming removed 1 base at V and 4 bases at J, with 7 bases between. CDR1 is MNHNS, CDR2 SASEGT, per germline. The CDR3 is 13 residues long. The CDR3 DNA follows: TGTGCCAGCAGTGAAGAAGGGACCTATGGCTACACCTTC. Protein product: CASSEEGTYGYTF.

The sample holds a few counts of this clonotype. The gene calls are TRBV3-1 and TRBJ1-2, with D possibly being TRBD1 (6 bases). The CDR3 covers 13 residues. Trimming took 6 bases from V and 4 from J, leaving 12 bases between them. Germline assignment: CDR1 LGHDT and CDR2 YNNKEL (reference sequence). DNA of the CDR3: TGTGCCAGCAGTCCCACAGGGAGCTATGGCTACACCTTC. This translates into CASSPTGSYGYTF.

This clonotype was counted only a few times. The chain joins TRBV5-1 to TRBJ1-5; D is unclear. CDR1 SGHRS and CDR2 YFSETQ come from the germline V gene. V was shortened by 2 bases and J by 6 bases, with 9 bases between the two germline ends. The CDR3 has 13 amino acids. CDR3 in amino acids: CASSFEGFQPQHF. Written as DNA, the CDR3 is TGCGCCAGCAGCTTTGAAGGGTTTCAGCCCCAGCATTTT.

This clonotype was observed a few times. This rearrangement joins TRBV7-9 to TRBJ2-6; the D gene is possibly TRBD2 (6 bases). The V end lost 6 bases, the J end lost 2 bases, and 23 bases lay between the germline ends. The germline CDR1 and CDR2 sequences are SEHNR and FQNEAQ (reference sequence). This CDR3 comprises 19 residues. This CDR3 reads CASSSTGRGFFAGANVLTF. CDR3 nucleotide sequence: TGTGCCAGCAGTTCCACCGGACGGGGGTTCTTCGCTGGGGCCAACGTCCTGACTTTC.

This clonotype was detected only a few times. This rearrangement joins TRBV10-2 to TRBJ2-7, with D unclear. Deletions cut 5 bases from V and 7 bases from J, with 9 bases between. The V gene's germline CDR1 is WSHSY and CDR2 SAAADI. The CDR3 is 11 amino acids. This CDR3 reads CASSLHGEQYF. In DNA form, the CDR3 reads TGCGCCAGCAGTCTCCACGGGGAGCAGTACTTC.